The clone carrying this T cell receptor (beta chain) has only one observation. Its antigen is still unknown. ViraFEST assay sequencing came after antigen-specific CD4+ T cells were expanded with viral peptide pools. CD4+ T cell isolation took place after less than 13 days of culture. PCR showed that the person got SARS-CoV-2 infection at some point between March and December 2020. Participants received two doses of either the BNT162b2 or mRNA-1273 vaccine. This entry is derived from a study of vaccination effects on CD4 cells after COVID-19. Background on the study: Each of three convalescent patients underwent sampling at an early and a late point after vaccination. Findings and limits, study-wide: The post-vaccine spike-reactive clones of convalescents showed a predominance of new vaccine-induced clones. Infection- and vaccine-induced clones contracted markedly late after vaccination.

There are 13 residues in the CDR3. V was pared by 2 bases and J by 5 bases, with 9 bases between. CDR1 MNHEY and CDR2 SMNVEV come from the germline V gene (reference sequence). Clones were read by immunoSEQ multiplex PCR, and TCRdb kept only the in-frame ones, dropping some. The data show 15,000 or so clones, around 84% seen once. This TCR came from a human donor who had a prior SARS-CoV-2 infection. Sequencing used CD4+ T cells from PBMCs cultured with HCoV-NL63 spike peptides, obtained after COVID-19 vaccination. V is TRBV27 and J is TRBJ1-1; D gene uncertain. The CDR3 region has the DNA TGTGCCAGCAGTTTAAATGGGCAGACTGAAGCTTTCTTT. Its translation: CASSLNGQTEAFF.